The 20 T cell receptor beta chains in this list originate from one sample, sequenced in a study of blood T cell repertoires in COVID-19. Generated by immunoSEQ multiplex PCR, the TCRdb table keeps only in-frame clones and is missing some. The table has about 100,000 clones, roughly 90% seen once. The sequencing input was peripheral blood. These TCRs come from a woman between 45 and 60 years old with COVID-19, enrolled during active disease.

This chain joins TRBV3-1 (or the pseudogene TRBV3-2) and TRBJ2-3; tentative D call: TRBD1 (5 bases). CDR1 and CDR2 (germline): LGHDT, YNNKEL (reference sequence). The germline V and J ends were trimmed by 1 base and 4 bases, with 9 bases remaining between them. The CDR3 totals 14 residues. For the CDR3, the DNA is TGTGCCAGCAGCCAAGCCTCAGGGCCAGATACGCAGTATTTT. This codes for CASSQASGPDTQYF.

The gene calls are TRBV24-1 and TRBJ2-1; 9 bases are a match to TRBD2. The CDR3 runs 17 residues. The germline CDR1 and CDR2 sequences are KGHDR and SFDVKD. J gave up 3 bases and V 0 bases, and 5 bases lay outside the gene matches. CDR3 DNA sequence: TGTGCCACCAGTGATTTGGGTAGCGGGGGCAGCTACAATGAGCAGTTCTTC. Translated, it gives CATSDLGSGGSYNEQFF.

Concerning this clone itself: The same CDR3 is also encoded by other DNA sequences in this sample. CDR3 amino acids: CASSAAGTSVYNEQFF. The CDR3 nucleotides read TGTGCCAGCAGCGCCGCCGGGACTAGCGTCTACAATGAGCAGTTCTTC. The chain employs TRBV9 and TRBJ2-1; 10 bases are shared with TRBD2. V shed 3 bases and J 3 bases; nucleotides not matched to a gene: 6. CDR1 and CDR2 from the germline V gene are SGDLS and YYNGEE. CDR3 length: 16 residues.

This chain uses TRBV9 with TRBJ1-2; D gene ambiguous. Germline CDR1 is SGDLS and CDR2 is YYNGEE. The CDR3 is made up of 16 amino acids. Trimming stripped 1 base from V and 1 base from J, with 14 bases between. The CDR3 is CASSVPKAGDNYGYTF. The CDR3 DNA sequence: TGTGCCAGCAGCGTACCCAAGGCAGGCGATAACTATGGCTACACCTTC.

This chain connects TRBV5-8 to TRBJ2-7, with no clear D. The CDR3 spans 16 residues. V shed 0 bases and J shed 0 bases, with 13 bases lying between them. Germline CDR1 reads SGHTS; CDR2 reads YDEGEE. In DNA, the CDR3 is TGTGCCAGCAGCTTGGTTTTGGTTCTCAGCTCCTACGAGCAGTACTTC. It encodes CASSLVLVLSSYEQYF. The full variable domain, in which reference TRBV5-8 and TRBJ2-7 provide the parts outside the CDR3, is EAGVTQSPTHLIKTRGQQATLRCSPISGHTSVYWYQQALGLGLQFLLWYDEGEERNRGNFPPRFSGRQFPNYSSELNVNALELEDSALYLCASSLVLVLSSYEQYFGPGTRLTVT.

The chain joins TRBV12-5 to TRBJ1-5; a weak D match, TRBD1 (6 bases). From germline, CDR1 is LGHNT and CDR2 FRNRAP. The V and J ends lost 3 bases and 5 bases respectively, with 14 bases between them. The CDR3 is made up of 15 amino acids. The CDR3: CASGFVGTRDQPQHF. CDR3 bases: TGTGCTAGTGGTTTCGTCGGGACACGGGATCAGCCCCAGCATTTT. Full variable domain (remainder filled in from reference TRBV12-5 and TRBJ1-5): DARVTQTPRHKVTEMGQEVTMRCQPILGHNTVFWYRQTMMQGLELLAYFRNRAPLDDSGMPKDRFSAEMPDATLATLKIQPSEPRDSAVYFCASGFVGTRDQPQHFGDGTRLSIL.

The rearrangement links TRBV6-1 to TRBJ1-1, with 7 positions matching TRBD1. CDR3 size: 13 residues. J gave up 7 bases and V 3 bases, and 5 bases lay outside the gene matches. Germline-derived CDR1 and CDR2 are MNHNS and SASEGT. The CDR3 sequence: CASSERDRYEAFF. CDR3 nucleotide sequence: TGTGCCAGCAGTGAGCGGGACAGATATGAAGCTTTCTTT.

The chain is built from TRBV7-2 and TRBJ2-7; 8 positions agree with TRBD2. The CDR3 totals 16 residues. Germline V gives CDR1 SGHTA, CDR2 FQGNSA. After removal of 2 bases from V and 10 bases from J, the junction contained 16 bases not matched to a gene. The CDR3 loop reads CASSLSVLAAPGGQYF. As DNA, the CDR3 is TGTGCCAGCAGCTTATCTGTACTAGCGGCACCGGGTGGCCAGTACTTC.

The genes are TRBV9 and TRBJ2-3; 7 bases are shared with TRBD1. Trimming removed 0 bases from V and 6 bases from J; junction bases left unmatched: 7. Germline-derived CDR1 and CDR2 are SGDLS and YYNGEE. The CDR3 runs 15 residues. The CDR3: CASSVGGGLSDTQYF. The CDR3 nucleotides read TGTGCCAGCAGCGTAGGAGGGGGCCTATCTGATACGCAGTATTTT.

This chain joins TRBV19 and TRBJ2-5, with 7 bases matching TRBD2. The CDR3 runs to 13 residues. V shed 8 bases, J shed 4 bases, and the junction held 7 bases outside the gene matches. Germline V gives CDR1 LNHDA, CDR2 SQIVND (reference sequence). This CDR3 reads CASARGGGETQYF. CDR3 sequence (DNA): TGTGCCAGTGCTCGCGGGGGAGGAGAGACCCAGTACTTC.

The V gene is TRBV7-2, the J gene TRBJ2-7; possibly TRBD2 for D (5 bases). CDR1 and CDR2 (germline): SGHTA, FQGNSA. Trimming pared 4 bases from V and 11 bases from J, leaving 15 bases between. The CDR3 length is 12 residues. Here the CDR3 reads CASSSPGVIKYF. In DNA form, the CDR3 reads TGTGCCAGCAGCTCCCCCGGGGTAATTAAGTACTTC.

This clone appeared a single time. This chain connects TRBV4-3 to TRBJ2-7; 8 bases map to TRBD2. Germline CDR1 is LGHNA and CDR2 is YSLEER. There are 17 residues in the CDR3. The V gene end was trimmed by 0 bases and the J gene end by 4 bases; junction bases not matched to a gene: 11. CDR3 in amino acids: CASSQEKMVSGGYEQYF. In nucleotides, the CDR3 is TGCGCCAGCAGCCAAGAGAAGATGGTCAGCGGGGGTTACGAGCAGTACTTC.

The chain joins TRBV28 to TRBJ1-4, with 9 bases identical to TRBD1. The CDR3 runs 14 residues. The junction had 7 bases not matched to a gene; V was cut back by 6 bases and J by 8 bases. Germline V CDR1 and CDR2: MDHEN, SYDVKM. The CDR3 here is CASSLQGAWEKLFF. In DNA, the CDR3 is TGTGCCAGCAGCCTACAGGGGGCATGGGAAAAACTGTTTTTT. The complete variable domain, with remaining parts taken from reference TRBV28 and TRBJ1-4, reads DVKVTQSSRYLVKRTGEKVFLECVQDMDHENMFWYRQDPGLGLRLIYFSYDVKMKEKGDIPEGYSVSREKKERFSLILESASTNQTSMYLCASSLQGAWEKLFFGSGTQLSVL.

The chain combines TRBV30 with TRBJ1-5; TRBD1 matches 8 bases. Germline V lookup: CDR1 GTSNPN, CDR2 SVGIG (reference sequence). The CDR3 runs 15 residues. Unmatched junction bases numbered 6, after V lost 2 bases and J lost 3 bases. This CDR3 is CAWSRGTGFNQPQHF. For the CDR3, the DNA is TGTGCCTGGAGTCGAGGGACAGGATTCAATCAGCCCCAGCATTTT.

The J gene is TRBJ2-5, the V gene TRBV12-5; maybe TRBD2 (7 bases). CDR3 length: 14 residues. Germline lookup yields CDR1 LGHNT and CDR2 FRNRAP. V was pared by 4 bases and J by 5 bases, with 14 bases between. Here the CDR3 DNA reads TGTGCTAGTGGTTGGGGGGGGCCTTGGGAGACCCAGTACTTC. This gives the protein CASGWGGPWETQYF.

V usage is TRBV28 and J usage is TRBJ2-7; D is undetermined. Per germline, CDR1 MDHEN and CDR2 SYDVKM. CDR3 length: 11 amino acids. V was trimmed by 6 bases and J by 3 bases, leaving 6 bases between them. CDR3 nucleotide sequence: TGTGCCAGCAGCCCCTACTACGAGCAGTACTTC. As protein: CASSPYYEQYF.

J is TRBJ2-7 and V is TRBV5-4, with D tentatively TRBD2 (6 bases). The germline V and J ends were trimmed by 1 base and 3 bases, with 14 bases remaining between them. Germline lookup yields CDR1 SGHNT and CDR2 YYREEE (reference sequence). This CDR3 is built from 15 residues. CDR3 region: CASSLRGGVVYEQYF. The CDR3 region has the DNA TGTGCCAGCAGCTTGAGGGGCGGGGTCGTCTACGAGCAGTACTTC. Drawing the rest from reference TRBV5-4 and TRBJ2-7, the complete variable domain is ETGVTQSPTHLIKTRGQQVTLRCSSQSGHNTVSWYQQALGQGPQFIFQYYREEENGRGNFPPRFSGLQFPNYSSELNVNALELDDSALYLCASSLRGGVVYEQYFGPGTRLTVT.

The rearrangement uses TRBV7-2 and TRBJ2-1, with D tentatively TRBD2 (6 bases). Trimming stripped 2 bases from V and 9 bases from J, with 11 bases between. The CDR3 covers 13 residues. CDR1 and CDR2 (germline): SGHTA, FQGNSA. CDR3 nucleotides: TGTGCCAGCAGCTTAATTTTGGGGGGTGAGCAGTTCTTC. Translation gives CASSLILGGEQFF.

The chain uses TRBV5-6 and TRBJ2-5; TRBD2 matches 7 bases. The CDR3 loop spans 15 amino acids. The V and J ends lost 0 bases and 3 bases, in that order; junction bases with no gene match: 5. The germline CDR1 and CDR2 sequences are SGHDT and YYEEEE. The CDR3 DNA reads as TGTGCCAGCAGCTTGGTCGGGGGGATGGAAGAGACCCAGTACTTC. This translates into CASSLVGGMEETQYF.

The rearrangement links TRBV6-6 to TRBJ1-6; unclear D gene. Per the germline V gene, CDR1 is MNHNY and CDR2 is SVGAGI (reference sequence). The CDR3 is made up of 15 amino acids. V dropped 6 bases and J dropped 9 bases, with 18 bases sitting between them. CDR3 coding DNA: TGTGCCAGCAGCTCCCCCGACCGACTTGGTTCACCCCTCCACTTT. It translates to CASSSPDRLGSPLHF.